The 14 T cell receptor beta chains given below trace back to one sample, sequenced in a study of graft-versus-host responses after intestinal transplantation. Some clones are missing from TCRdb's copy, which holds only in-frame ones; the method was immunoSEQ multiplex PCR. This table holds some 90,000 clones, roughly 93% found once. Antigens for these TCRs are unknown. The sample in question was unstimulated CD8+ T cells sorted from spleen or lymph node cells, obtained before intestinal transplant. Receptors originate from a human donor who received an intestinal transplant.

The chain links TRBV6-5 to TRBJ2-3; D possibly corresponds to TRBD2 (6 bases). The CDR3 covers 16 residues. The germline CDR1 and CDR2 sequences are MNHEY and SVGAGI. V lost 3 bases and J lost 2, with 15 bases in between. CDR3 nucleotides: TGTGCCAGCAGTTATGGGGGGACGCCGAACACAGATACGCAGTATTTT. This sequence encodes CASSYGGTPNTDTQYF.

The rearrangement uses TRBV4-1 and TRBJ1-5, with 8 bases that match TRBD1. The CDR3 loop spans 15 amino acids. Trimming removed 4 bases from V and 3 bases from J; junction bases left unmatched: 5. The germline gives CDR1 MGHRA, CDR2 YSYEKL. The CDR3 DNA reads TGCGCCAGCAGCCCAATCCAGGGGGCCAATCAGCCCCAGCATTTT. Translated: CASSPIQGANQPQHF.

This clone has a single count. The chain couples TRBV19 to TRBJ1-6, with TRBD1 matching 11 bases. After removal of 3 bases from V and 10 bases from J, the junction contained 2 bases not matched to a gene. Germline values: CDR1 LNHDA, CDR2 SQIVND (reference sequence). The CDR3 is 14 residues long. CDR3 DNA sequence: TGTGCCAGTAGTATGGGACAGGGGGGGTCACCCCTCCACTTT. This gives the protein CASSMGQGGSPLHF.

The V gene is TRBV4-3, the J gene TRBJ1-2; 7 bases agree with TRBD1. The trim removed 2 bases at V and 8 bases at J, leaving 5 bases unmatched. Germline assignment: CDR1 LGHNA and CDR2 YSLEER. CDR3 length: 13 amino acids. DNA for the CDR3: TGCGCCAGCAGCCAATATCGCAGGGGGGGCTACACCTTC. The encoded protein is CASSQYRRGGYTF.

This clone was counted once. The rearrangement joins TRBV13 to TRBJ2-7, with TRBD2 matching over 8 bases. Germline CDR1 and CDR2: PRHDT and FYEKMQ (reference sequence). V was pared by 4 bases and J by 4 bases, with 3 bases of the junction left unmatched. The CDR3 covers 13 residues. The CDR3 region has the DNA TGTGCCAGCAGCTCCGGGGGGGGGTACGAGCAGTACTTC. This translates into CASSSGGGYEQYF.

The chain uses TRBV7-8 and TRBJ2-5; perhaps TRBD2 as D (6 bases). Trimming took off 4 bases at V and 5 bases at J, with 20 bases between the two ends. Germline V gene lookup returns CDR1 SGHVS and CDR2 FQNEAQ. The CDR3 is 16 residues long. CDR3 bases: TGTGCCAGCAGCTGGGGGGAATCGCGGGGTGATGAGACCCAGTACTTC. It encodes CASSWGESRGDETQYF.

V usage is TRBV6-1 and J usage is TRBJ2-1, with 7 positions matching TRBD2. Germline assignment: CDR1 MNHNS and CDR2 SASEGT. The CDR3 length is 15 residues. Losses at the gene ends were 1 base for V and 9 bases for J; bases not matched to a gene: 9. The CDR3 spells CASSEVIRAGVEQFF. The CDR3, as DNA: TGTGCCAGCAGTGAAGTTATCAGGGCGGGGGTTGAGCAGTTCTTC.

The V call is TRBV27, the J call TRBJ1-3; 10 nucleotides match TRBD1. Germline V gene data show CDR1 as MNHEY and CDR2 as SMNVEV (reference sequence). The CDR3 is 15 amino acids. With 3 bases clipped from V and 3 bases from J, the junction kept 2 bases outside the gene matches. CDR3 bases: TGTGCCAGCAGTTTGGGGACAGGGGTTGGAAACACCATATATTTT. Its protein is CASSLGTGVGNTIYF.

In this sample, this clone turned up a few times. The J gene is TRBJ2-7, the V gene TRBV10-1, with D possibly TRBD2 on 6 matching bases. Between the trimmed V and J ends, which lost 9 bases and 6 bases, there was a span of 15 bases. The CDR3 totals 12 residues. Germline lookup yields CDR1 WNHNN and CDR2 SYGVQD (reference sequence). The CDR3 sequence: CASSGGGGEQYF. CDR3 DNA sequence: TGCGCCAGTTCCGGGGGTGGTGGCGAGCAGTACTTC.

V gene TRBV6-5 combines with J gene TRBJ1-2; D not resolved. Trimming stripped 2 bases from V and 4 bases from J, with 14 bases between. CDR1 and CDR2 (germline): MNHEY, SVGAGI. This CDR3 comprises 15 residues. The CDR3 region has the DNA TGTGCCAGCAGTTACCAACCTACTTCAAGCTATGGCTACACCTTC. This sequence encodes CASSYQPTSSYGYTF.

The chain combines TRBV6-1 with TRBJ1-5; possible D gene TRBD1, 5 bases. The V gene's germline CDR1 is MNHNS and CDR2 SASEGT. Deletions cut 2 bases from V and 1 base from J, with 9 bases between. This CDR3 comprises 15 residues. For the CDR3, the DNA is TGTGCCAGCAGTGAAAATGCAGGGAGCAATCAGCCCCAGCATTTT. It translates to CASSENAGSNQPQHF.

The chain has TRBV11-2 and TRBJ2-3, with 9 bases matching TRBD1. This CDR3 has 15 residues. V shed 3 bases and J 3 bases; nucleotides not matched to a gene: 4. Germline V gene lookup returns CDR1 SGHAT and CDR2 FQNNGV. CDR3 sequence: CASSFGTGQTDTQYF. CDR3 coding DNA: TGTGCCAGCAGCTTCGGGACAGGGCAGACAGATACGCAGTATTTT.

This clone occurred once. The rearrangement links TRBV6-4 to TRBJ2-7, with TRBD2 identical over 13 bases. The germline V gene has CDR1 MRHNA and CDR2 SNTAGT. J gave up 4 bases and V 6 bases, and 6 bases lay outside the gene matches. This CDR3 comprises 15 residues. The CDR3 protein is CASSRTSGSIYEQYF. The CDR3 nucleotides are TGTGCCAGCAGCAGGACTAGCGGGAGTATATACGAGCAGTACTTC.

The chain has TRBV4-2 and TRBJ2-7; no clear D gene. Germline loops: CDR1 LGHNA, CDR2 YNFKEQ. V lost 0 bases, J lost 0 bases, and 9 bases lay in between. The CDR3 is 15 amino acids. CDR3: CASSQDSVSSYEQYF. CDR3 nucleotide sequence: TGTGCCAGCAGCCAAGATTCAGTCAGCTCCTACGAGCAGTACTTC.